Included here is one T cell receptor (beta chain) sequence, with context. The target antigen is unknown. MiXCR was run by TCRdb on the 5' RACE reads, yielding one entry per CDR3 protein. The profile shows over 500,000 distinct CDR3 sequences, 17% of them singletons. These data come from a study of T-cell memory formation after mild COVID-19. Study observations and caveats: Researchers report contracting CD4+ clones mostly in CM and EM, with CD8+ clones in EMRA.

Sequencing was done on a sample of PBMCs or a T cell subset sorted from them (not recorded which). The sequence derives from an adult woman who had mild COVID-19 (a few samples of this study predate the infection). Cell type and time point are not known.

CDR3 sequence: CASSLSSGGLYEQFF. The CDR3 DNA sequence: TGTGCCAGCAGCTTAAGTAGCGGGGGGCTGTATGAGCAGTTCTTC. The chain employs TRBV7-2 and TRBJ2-1; 10 nucleotides agree with TRBD2. Trimming at V came to 2 bases and at J to 8 bases, leaving 6 bases not matched to a gene. CDR1 is SGHTA and CDR2 is FQGNSA in the germline V gene. The CDR3 is 15 residues long.